There are many counts of the clone carrying this TCR beta chain. The sample comes from a study of Graves' ophthalmopathy and Graves' hyperthyroidism. The CDR3 covers 16 residues. V lost 3 bases to trimming and J lost 0 bases, with 14 bases between them. Germline loops: CDR1 ENHRY, CDR2 SYGVKD. Amplification of TCR beta CDR3 regions used RNA transcripts. HTBI-primed RT-PCR formed the first round, and a multiplex PCR formed the second. Using its own MiXCR run on the multiplex PCR reads, TCRdb lists one record per CDR3 protein. The data show 580,000 or so distinct CDR3 sequences, about 35% seen once. This TCR was sampled from an adult man with Graves' hyperthyroidism. Sequencing used peripheral blood or thyroid tissue (not recorded which). V and J are TRBV10-3 and TRBJ1-1; D may be TRBD1 (5 bases). The CDR3: CAISDPGTAMNTEAFF. The CDR3 coding sequence is TGTGCCATCAGTGATCCCGGGACGGCTATGAACACTGAAGCTTTCTTT.